This T cell receptor (beta chain) was recorded in a study of cytomegalovirus exposure and HLA in healthy donors. Whole-study results and caveats: Investigators reported more than 150 TCR beta chains as tied to cytomegalovirus. As a later analysis showed, a missense DCLRE1C variant was linked to trimming of TCR beta V- and J-genes. Reportedly, a later analysis found an Asian-associated ancestry cluster had fewer N-insertions than the roughly 630-donor mean.

The PCR was carried out with 60 Vbeta primers and 13 Jbeta primers. Method: immunoSEQ multiplex PCR; TCRdb's copy keeps in-frame clones and lacks some. The data contain roughly 100,000 clones, roughly three quarters of them singletons. In regard to this clone: The antigen is not known.

The specimen sequenced was PBMCs. This clonotype was obtained from a woman aged 55-75 years in good health and CMV-seropositive.

CDR3 sequence: CANQDSGTEAFF. The CDR3 nucleotides are TGTGCCAATCAGGACAGTGGCACTGAAGCTTTCTTT. The chain recombines TRBV2 with TRBJ1-1, with D possibly being TRBD1 (6 bases). The V and J ends lost 10 bases and 4 bases respectively, with 13 bases between them. Germline V lookup: CDR1 SNHLY, CDR2 FYNNEI. The CDR3 runs 12 residues.